Listed here are 8 T cell receptor beta chains from one sample, sequenced in a study of cytomegalovirus exposure and HLA in healthy donors. PCR employed 60 Vbeta and 13 Jbeta primers. Produced via immunoSEQ multiplex PCR; TCRdb's table is partial and in-frame only. Altogether some 97,000 clones are present, roughly 75% being singletons, with the ten largest covering approximately 4.3%. The sample comprised PBMCs. The receptors originated from a woman between 18 and 29 years old in good health and CMV-seropositive.

In this sample, this clone turned up once. V usage is TRBV10-3 and J usage is TRBJ2-3; 7 positions match TRBD1. The CDR3 length is 15 residues. Germline lookup yields CDR1 ENHRY and CDR2 SYGVKD. Losses at the gene ends were 6 bases for V and 0 bases for J; bases not matched to a gene: 6. CDR3 amino acids: CAISFGTASTDTQYF. CDR3 bases: TGTGCCATCAGCTTCGGGACAGCTAGCACAGATACGCAGTATTTT.

This chain links TRBV27 with TRBJ1-1; 7 nucleotides line up with TRBD1. This CDR3 has 15 amino acids. Unmatched junction bases numbered 3, after V lost 0 bases and J lost 2 bases. Germline V gene lookup returns CDR1 MNHEY and CDR2 SMNVEV (reference sequence). CDR3 region: CASSLSGQINTEAFF. The DNA for the CDR3 is TGTGCCAGCAGTTTATCGGGACAGATAAACACTGAAGCTTTCTTT.

The rearrangement joins TRBV5-4 to TRBJ2-1, with 9 bases matching TRBD1. This CDR3 contains 14 residues. CDR1 is SGHNT and CDR2 is YYREEE in the germline V gene (reference sequence). V lost 4 bases, J lost 10 bases, and 9 bases stayed unmatched. The CDR3 nucleotides are TGTGCCAGCAGCCACCCCGGACAGGGGTGGGAGCAGTTCTTC. It translates to CASSHPGQGWEQFF.

This clone was seen a few times. J is TRBJ2-6 and V is TRBV4-1; D remains ambiguous. Trimming stripped 0 bases from V and 0 bases from J, with 12 bases between. The CDR3 has 18 residues. From germline, CDR1 is MGHRA and CDR2 YSYEKL. This CDR3 reads CASSQEPVVGSGANVLTF. The CDR3, as DNA: TGCGCCAGCAGCCAAGAACCGGTAGTTGGCTCTGGGGCCAACGTCCTGACTTTC.

The J gene is TRBJ1-1, the V gene TRBV7-9; TRBD1 agrees at 7 bases. This CDR3 spans 15 amino acids. Germline trimming cut 4 bases from V and 4 bases from J; bases unmatched to any gene: 9. Germline lookup yields CDR1 SEHNR and CDR2 FQNEAQ (reference sequence). This chain's CDR3 is CASSYRRQGLTEAFF. CDR3 coding DNA: TGTGCCAGCAGCTACCGCAGACAGGGTCTCACTGAAGCTTTCTTT.

The rearrangement links TRBV19 to TRBJ2-7, with 12 bases lining up with TRBD2. From germline, CDR1 is LNHDA and CDR2 SQIVND (reference sequence). This CDR3 comprises 15 residues. After removal of 7 bases from V and 0 bases from J, the junction contained 4 bases not matched to a gene. The CDR3 spells CASTPTSGSSYEQYF. Written as DNA, the CDR3 is TGTGCCAGTACCCCGACTAGCGGGAGCTCCTACGAGCAGTACTTC.

This chain uses TRBV19 with TRBJ2-5; D is unresolved. The CDR3 runs 13 residues. Germline V lookup: CDR1 LNHDA, CDR2 SQIVND (reference sequence). V shed 4 bases and J shed 1 base, with 7 bases lying between them. Here the CDR3 DNA reads TGTGCCAGTAGTACCGGGTCCCAAGAGACCCAGTACTTC. This gives the protein CASSTGSQETQYF.

This chain links TRBV7-6 with TRBJ1-1, with TRBD1 identical over 8 bases. The CDR3 is made up of 16 amino acids. The trim removed 5 bases at V and 0 bases at J, leaving 8 bases unmatched. The germline gives CDR1 SGHVS, CDR2 FNYEAQ. The CDR3 spells CASSLQTGAVNTEAFF. CDR3 DNA sequence: TGTGCCAGCAGCCTCCAGACAGGGGCGGTGAACACTGAAGCTTTCTTT.